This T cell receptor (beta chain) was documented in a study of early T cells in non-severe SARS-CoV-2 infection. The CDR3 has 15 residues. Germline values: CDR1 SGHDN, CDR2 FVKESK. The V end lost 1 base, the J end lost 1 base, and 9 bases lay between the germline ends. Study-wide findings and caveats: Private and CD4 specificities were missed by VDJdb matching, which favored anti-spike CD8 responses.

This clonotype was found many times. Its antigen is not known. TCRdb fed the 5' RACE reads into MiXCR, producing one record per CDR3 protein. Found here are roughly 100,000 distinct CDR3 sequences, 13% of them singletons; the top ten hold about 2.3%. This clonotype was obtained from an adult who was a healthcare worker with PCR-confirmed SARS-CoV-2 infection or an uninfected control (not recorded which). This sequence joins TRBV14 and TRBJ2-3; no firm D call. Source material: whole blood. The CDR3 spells CASSQGRQGTDTQYF. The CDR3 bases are TGTGCCAGCAGCCAAGGGCGGCAGGGCACAGATACGCAGTATTTT. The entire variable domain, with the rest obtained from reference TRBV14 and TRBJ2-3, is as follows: EAGVTQFPSHSVIEKGQTVTLRCDPISGHDNLYWYRRVMGKEIKFLLHFVKESKQDESGMPNNRFLAERTGGTYSTLKVQPAELEDSGVYFCASSQGRQGTDTQYFGPGTRLTVL.